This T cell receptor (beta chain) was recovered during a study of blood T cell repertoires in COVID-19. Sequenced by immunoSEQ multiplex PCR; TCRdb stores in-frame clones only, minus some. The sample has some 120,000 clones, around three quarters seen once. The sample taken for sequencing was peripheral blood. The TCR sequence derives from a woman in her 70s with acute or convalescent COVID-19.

This chain's CDR3 is CASNRSAQHF. CDR3 DNA: TGTGCCAGCAACCGTAGCGCCCAGCATTTT. The chain combines TRBV6-4 with TRBJ1-5; D is ambiguous. Germline values: CDR1 MRHNA, CDR2 SNTAGT. The V and J ends lost 7 bases and 11 bases respectively, with 9 bases between them. The CDR3 consists of 10 residues.